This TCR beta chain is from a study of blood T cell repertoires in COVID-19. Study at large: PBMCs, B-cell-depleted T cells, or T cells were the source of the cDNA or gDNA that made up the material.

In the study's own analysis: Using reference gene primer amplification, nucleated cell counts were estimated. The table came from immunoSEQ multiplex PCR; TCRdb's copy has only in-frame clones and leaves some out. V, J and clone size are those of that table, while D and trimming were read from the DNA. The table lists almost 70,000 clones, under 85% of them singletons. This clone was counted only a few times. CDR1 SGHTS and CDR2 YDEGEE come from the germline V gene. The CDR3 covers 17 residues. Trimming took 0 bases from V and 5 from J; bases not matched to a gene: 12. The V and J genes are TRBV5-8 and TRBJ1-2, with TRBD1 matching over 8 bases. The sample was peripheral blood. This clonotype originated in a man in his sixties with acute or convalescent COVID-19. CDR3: CASSLVGDRRSGYGYTF. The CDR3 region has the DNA TGTGCCAGCAGCTTGGTCGGGGACAGGCGATCAGGTTATGGCTACACCTTC.